This entry describes one TCR beta chain. The data were produced by immunoSEQ multiplex PCR, yet TCRdb's version contains in-frame clones alone and is incomplete. Of 15,000 to 20,000 clones in the sample, approximately 80% were seen once. Peripheral blood came from all dose cohorts at three timepoints. The data are from a study of OX40 agonist ivuxolimab in advanced cancers. The CDR3 is 13 residues long. Germline V gives CDR1 MDHEN, CDR2 SYDVKM. Trimming took off 4 bases at V and 0 bases at J, with 7 bases between the two ends. This specimen consisted of CD4+ or CD8+ T cells sorted from blood, obtained in a trial of the OX40 agonist ivuxolimab. The receptor comes from an adult with an advanced solid tumor such as melanoma, head and neck, liver or kidney cancer. This chain joins TRBV28 and TRBJ2-7; D gene ambiguous. The DNA for the CDR3 is TGTGCCAGCAGTTATACCCTCTCCTACGAGCAGTACTTC. Translated: CASSYTLSYEQYF.